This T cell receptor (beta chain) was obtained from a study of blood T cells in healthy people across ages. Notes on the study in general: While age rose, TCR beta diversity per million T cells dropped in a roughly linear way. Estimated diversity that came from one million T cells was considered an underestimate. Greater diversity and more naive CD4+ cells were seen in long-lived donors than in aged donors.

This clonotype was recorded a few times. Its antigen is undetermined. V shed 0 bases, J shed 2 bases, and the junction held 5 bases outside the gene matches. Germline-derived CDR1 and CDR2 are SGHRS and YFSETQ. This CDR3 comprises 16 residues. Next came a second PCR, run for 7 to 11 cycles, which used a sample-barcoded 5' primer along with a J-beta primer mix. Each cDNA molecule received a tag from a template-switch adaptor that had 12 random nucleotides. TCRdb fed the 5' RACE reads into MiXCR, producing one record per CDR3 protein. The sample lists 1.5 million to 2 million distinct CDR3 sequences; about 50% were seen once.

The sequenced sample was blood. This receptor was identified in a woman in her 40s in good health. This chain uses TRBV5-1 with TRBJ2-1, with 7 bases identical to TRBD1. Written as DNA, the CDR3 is TGCGCCAGCAGCTTGGACGACAGGGCCCCCTACAATGAGCAGTTCTTC. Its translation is CASSLDDRAPYNEQFF. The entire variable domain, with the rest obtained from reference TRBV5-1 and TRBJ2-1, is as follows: KAGVTQTPRYLIKTRGQQVTLSCSPISGHRSVSWYQQTPGQGLQFLFEYFSETQRNKGNFPGRFSGRQFSNSRSEMNVSTLELGDSALYLCASSLDDRAPYNEQFFGPGTRLTVL.